The 3 T cell receptor beta chains below were found in one sample sequenced in a study of cytomegalovirus exposure and HLA in healthy donors listed by TCRdb under 2017. The library was prepared using the immunoSEQ multiplex PCR assay. The multiplex PCR relied on a mix of 60 forward primers for TCR Vbeta segments and 13 reverse primers for TCR Jbeta segments. TCRdb obtained this table from immuneACCESS and retained in-frame rearrangements with V and J assigned. These tables miss some clones; where compared with another copy, unresolved V genes account for less than half of the shortfall, and the remainder is unexplained. In this sample the table shows about 170,000 clones, approximately 70% of which occur a single time. Of the sample, roughly 5.4% falls within the top ten clones. Sequenced input: PBMCs. The receptors derive from a woman under 30 in good health and CMV-seropositive.

The CDR3 sequence is CASSDMGSGELFF. The DNA of the CDR3 is TGCGCCAGCAGTGACATGGGCTCCGGGGAGCTGTTTTTT. The chain employs TRBV10-2 and TRBJ2-2; D gene uncertain. The germline V and J ends were trimmed by 3 bases and 6 bases, with 8 bases remaining between them. This CDR3 is built from 13 residues. Germline V gene data show CDR1 as WSHSY and CDR2 as SAAADI.

As concerns this clone: Compared with germline, one end of the junction differs, possibly owing to a read error. The chain joins TRBV2 to TRBJ2-3; D might be TRBD2 (6 bases). Per germline, CDR1 SNHLY and CDR2 FYNNEI. The length of the CDR3 is 13 residues. The CDR3 DNA reads as TGTGCCAGCAGGATAACCCAAGTAAGCGGAGGGCTTTTT. It translates to CASRITQVSGGLF. Full variable domain (missing parts from reference TRBV2 and TRBJ2-3): EPEVTQTPSHQVTQMGQEVILRCVPISNHLYFYWYRQILGQKVEFLVSFYNNEISEKSEIFDDQFSVERPDGSNFTLKIRSTKLEDSAMYFCASRITQVSGGLFGPGTRLTVL.

This clone was picked up a small number of times. This chain joins TRBV5-4 and TRBJ2-3; TRBD2 matches at 10 bases. This CDR3 has 15 residues. Germline V gives CDR1 SGHNT, CDR2 YYREEE (reference sequence). Trimming at V came to 2 bases and at J to 7 bases, leaving 7 bases not matched to a gene. CDR3 in amino acids: CASSLSSSGGNTQYF. In DNA form, the CDR3 reads TGTGCCAGCAGCTTATCGTCTAGCGGGGGAAATACGCAGTATTTT.